This TCR beta chain was found in a study of cytomegalovirus exposure and HLA in healthy donors. On the study more broadly: Genotyping showed less than 85% of 350 to 400 donors falling in the Caucasian-associated ancestry cluster. Study findings and constraints: Previous analysis showed most TCR beta V segments were productive about 87% or about 30% of the time.

A multiplex PCR was run with 60 Vbeta primers and 13 Jbeta primers. The method was immunoSEQ multiplex PCR; TCRdb's version includes in-frame clones alone and lacks a portion of them. The table lists over 95,000 clones, over 75% of them singletons, with about 3.5% in the top ten. This clone was observed a handful of times. The antigen is not known. The CDR3 has 15 residues. Per the germline V gene, CDR1 is GTSNPN and CDR2 is SVGIG (reference sequence). V was pared by 0 bases and J by 0 bases, with 11 bases between. Material: PBMCs. The sequence came from a man between 40 and 49 years old in good health and CMV-seronegative. The V and J genes are TRBV30 and TRBJ1-2, with TRBD1 as a possible D gene (5 bases). The CDR3 sequence: CAWSVVGGTNYGYTF. The DNA of the CDR3 is TGTGCCTGGAGTGTAGTGGGGGGGACTAACTATGGCTACACCTTC.